Listed below are T cell receptor beta chains from one sample, sequenced in a study of shared clonotypes between healthy human individuals. Clones were sequenced by immunoSEQ multiplex PCR, and TCRdb holds only the in-frame ones, with some missing. The sample lists 950,000 to 1,100,000 clones, around four fifths occurring once. The specimen sequenced was memory CD4+ T cells sorted from blood. These receptors all stem from a man between 18 and 35 years old in good health. The CDR3 runs from the conserved cysteine through the conserved F or W. Fields, in order: J gene, clone size, V gene, D gene, CDR3 protein, CDR3 DNA. The D gene is left open where the match is weak. Clone size is given for some rows only: seen once, a few or many times, or a class if the clone is expanded.

TRBJ2-1 | . | TRBV29-1 | TRBD2 | CSVVGGSPGNEQFF | TGCAGCGTTGTGGGCGGGAGTCCCGGCAATGAGCAGTTCTTC
TRBJ2-7 | few | TRBV23-1 | TRBD1 | CASSQSRDRGTYEQYF | TGCGCCAGCAGTCAAAGCCGGGACAGGGGCACCTACGAGCAGTACTTC
TRBJ2-1 | . | TRBV7-6 | TRBD2 | CASSTPAGSSYNEQFF | TGTGCCAGCAGCACCCCAGCGGGGAGCTCCTACAATGAGCAGTTCTTC
TRBJ1-2 | . | TRBV30 | . | CAWSVGKAVGGYTF | TGTGCCTGGAGTGTAGGGAAGGCAGTCGGCGGCTACACCTTC
TRBJ1-2 | . | TRBV15 | . | CATSRDQTDHGYTF | TGTGCCACCAGCAGAGATCAGACAGACCATGGCTACACCTTC
TRBJ2-2 | . | TRBV12-2 | . | CASRQGNTGELFF | TGTGCAAGTCGGCAAGGGAACACCGGGGAGCTGTTTTTT
TRBJ2-5 | . | TRBV10-3 | . | CAISVQETQYF | TGTGCCATCAGTGTACAAGAGACCCAGTACTTC
TRBJ2-1 | . | TRBV5-1 | . | CASSLAGNNEQFF | TGCGCCAGCAGCCTGGCGGGGAACAATGAGCAGTTCTTC
TRBJ1-6 | . | TRBV19 | . | CASSIQNSPLHF | TGTGCCAGTAGTATTCAGAATTCACCCCTCCACTTT
TRBJ1-3 | . | TRBV6-1 | . | CASSPQALNTIYF | TGTGCCAGCAGTCCACAAGCTCTGAACACCATATATTTT
TRBJ2-1 | . | TRBV30 | . | CAWRIGPYNEQFF | TGTGCCTGGAGAATCGGACCCTACAATGAGCAGTTCTTC
TRBJ1-2 | . | TRBV18 | . | CASSPQGGGYTF | TGTGCCAGCTCACCTCAGGGTGGCGGCTACACCTTC
TRBJ2-7 | . | TRBV6-1 | . | CASRKEIPPAYEQYF | TGTGCCAGCCGTAAGGAAATCCCACCTGCTTACGAGCAGTACTTC
TRBJ2-7 | . | TRBV5-1 | TRBD1 | CASSLGQGAYEQYF | TGCGCCAGCAGCTTGGGGCAGGGGGCCTACGAGCAGTACTTC
TRBJ2-7 | . | TRBV11-2 | . | CASRQGSEQYF | TGTGCCAGCAGACAGGGATCGGAGCAGTACTTC
TRBJ1-5 | . | TRBV27 | . | CASSFVGESNQPQHF | TGTGCCAGCAGTTTTGTAGGGGAGAGCAATCAGCCCCAGCATTTT
TRBJ1-1 | . | TRBV6-5 | . | CASNTAGALNTEAFF | TGTGCCAGCAATACCGCAGGGGCTTTAAACACTGAAGCTTTCTTT
TRBJ2-3 | . | TRBV7-2 | TRBD2 | CASSLASRVAGTADTQYF | TGTGCCAGCAGCTTAGCGTCGCGGGTAGCGGGAACCGCAGATACGCAGTATTTT
TRBJ2-1 | . | TRBV19 | . | CASSPQDLSYNEQFF | TGTGCCAGTAGCCCCCAGGACTTATCCTACAATGAGCAGTTCTTC
TRBJ2-3 | . | TRBV29-1 | . | CSVVSGDTDTQYF | TGCAGCGTTGTATCGGGAGACACAGATACGCAGTATTTT
TRBJ2-7 | . | TRBV11-3 | . | CASSLGENYEQYF | TGTGCCAGCAGCTTAGGCGAAAACTACGAGCAGTACTTC
TRBJ1-5 | . | TRBV6-5 | TRBD1 | CASSQGVYQPQHF | TGTGCCAGCAGCCAGGGGGTGTATCAGCCCCAGCATTTT
TRBJ1-1 | . | TRBV9 | . | CASSVGINTEAFF | TGTGCCAGCAGCGTAGGAATAAACACTGAAGCTTTCTTT
TRBJ1-2 | . | TRBV28 | TRBD1 | CASSLKGAGVYGYTF | TGTGCCAGCAGTTTAAAGGGGGCCGGAGTCTATGGCTACACCTTC
TRBJ2-3 | . | TRBV7-9 | . | CASSPAADTQYF | TGTGCCAGCAGCCCAGCGGCAGATACGCAGTATTTT
TRBJ2-1 | . | TRBV4-1 | . | CASSQPDSYNEQFF | TGCGCCAGCAGCCAACCAGACAGCTACAATGAGCAGTTCTTC
TRBJ2-7 | . | TRBV7-9 | . | CASSNMGPYEQYF | TGTGCCAGCAGCAACATGGGCCCCTACGAGCAGTACTTC
TRBJ1-4 | few | TRBV2 | . | CASSGLPDTTNEKLFF | TGTGCCAGCAGTGGTCTTCCGGATACAACTAATGAAAAACTGTTTTTT
TRBJ1-2 | . | TRBV6-1 | . | CASSVTGERGYTF | TGTGCCAGCAGTGTGACCGGGGAACGCGGCTACACCTTC
TRBJ2-3 | . | TRBV9 | . | CASSVTRTDTQYF | TGTGCCAGCAGCGTAACCAGGACAGATACGCAGTATTTT
TRBJ2-3 | . | TRBV5-1 | TRBD1 | CASSLDGDRVTDTQYF | TGCGCCAGCAGCTTGGACGGGGACAGGGTGACAGATACGCAGTATTTT
TRBJ1-4 | many | TRBV5-1 | . | CASSLTGTATNEKLFF | TGCGCCAGCAGCTTGACAGGGACTGCAACTAATGAAAAACTGTTTTTT
TRBJ1-2 | many | TRBV18 | . | CASSPVQGRLPNYGYTF | TGTGCCAGCTCACCCGTGCAGGGAAGACTGCCTAACTATGGCTACACCTTC
TRBJ2-3 | . | TRBV27 | . | CASSLLQGPDTQYF | TGTGCCAGCAGTCTACTACAGGGCCCAGATACGCAGTATTTT
TRBJ2-6 | once | TRBV4-1 | . | CASSQDAGTSSGANVLTF | TGCGCCAGCAGCCAAGATGCGGGCACGAGCTCTGGGGCCAACGTCCTGACTTTC
TRBJ1-6 | . | TRBV4-3 | TRBD1 | CASSQGTGPSPLHF | TGCGCCAGCAGCCAAGGGACAGGACCCTCACCCCTCCACTTT
TRBJ1-5 | . | TRBV30 | TRBD1 | CAWSVDRGNQPQHF | TGTGCCTGGAGTGTGGACAGGGGGAATCAGCCCCAGCATTTT
TRBJ2-7 | . | TRBV5-6 | . | CASSLSRSPVPYEQYF | TGTGCCAGCAGCTTGTCACGTTCGCCGGTACCCTACGAGCAGTACTTC
TRBJ2-7 | . | TRBV7-2 | TRBD1 | CASSPAGRGQGLYEQYF | TGTGCCAGCAGCCCGGCGGGACGAGGACAGGGCCTATACGAGCAGTACTTC
TRBJ1-6 | . | TRBV19 | . | CASSAAVGGDSPLHF | TGTGCCAGTAGTGCCGCGGTGGGGGGGGATTCACCCCTCCACTTT
TRBJ1-4 | . | TRBV5-1 | TRBD1 | CASSAGQGNEKLFF | TGCGCCAGCAGCGCGGGACAGGGTAATGAAAAACTGTTTTTT
TRBJ1-4 | . | TRBV18 | TRBD1 | CASSRGQTNEKLFF | TGTGCCAGCTCAAGGGGACAGACGAATGAAAAACTGTTTTTT
TRBJ1-3 | . | TRBV28 | TRBD1 | CASSSQGALGNTIYF | TGTGCCAGCAGTTCACAGGGGGCGCTCGGAAACACCATATATTTT
TRBJ1-3 | . | TRBV5-1 | . | CASSLQGGNTIYF | TGCGCCAGCAGCTTGCAGGGAGGAAACACCATATATTTT
TRBJ2-5 | few | TRBV2 | . | CASSADSAQETQYF | TGTGCCAGCAGTGCGGACTCTGCACAAGAGACCCAGTACTTC
TRBJ1-3 | once | TRBV6-1 | . | CASSEGVGWPAGNTIYF | TGTGCCAGCAGTGAAGGTGTTGGGTGGCCAGCTGGAAACACCATATATTTT
TRBJ1-5 | once | TRBV27 | TRBD1 | CASRETGGGQPQHF | TGTGCCAGCAGGGAGACAGGGGGAGGTCAGCCCCAGCATTTT
TRBJ2-5 | . | TRBV2 | TRBD2 | CASSDPLGEGQQETQYF | TGTGCCAGCAGTGATCCCCTTGGGGAGGGTCAACAAGAGACCCAGTACTTC
TRBJ1-2 | . | TRBV28 | TRBD1 | CASSLRQGFYGYTF | TGTGCCAGCAGTTTACGACAGGGGTTCTATGGCTACACCTTC
TRBJ2-7 | . | TRBV4-1 | . | CASSQEMSRYEQYF | TGCGCCAGCAGCCAAGAAATGAGTCGCTACGAGCAGTACTTC
TRBJ2-5 | . | TRBV5-1 | TRBD2 | CASSLAGGAGETQYF | TGCGCCAGCAGCTTGGCGGGGGGGGCCGGAGAGACCCAGTACTTC
TRBJ2-3 | . | TRBV7-2 | . | CASGLSGGDTQYF | TGTGCCAGCGGGCTATCCGGGGGAGATACGCAGTATTTT
TRBJ1-2 | . | TRBV10-2 | . | CASTTGPSYGYTF | TGCGCCAGCACTACCGGGCCCTCTTATGGCTACACCTTC
TRBJ2-1 | . | TRBV28 | . | CASRGGGYNEQFF | TGTGCCAGCAGGGGGGGCGGCTACAATGAGCAGTTCTTC
TRBJ2-5 | . | TRBV5-1 | TRBD2 | CASSLGAGGPVETQYF | TGCGCCAGCAGCTTGGGAGCGGGGGGCCCCGTAGAGACCCAGTACTTC
TRBJ2-5 | . | TRBV18 | TRBD2 | CASSRTSGSDLTQETQYF | TGTGCCAGCTCCCGGACTAGCGGGAGCGATTTAACCCAAGAGACCCAGTACTTC
TRBJ2-1 | . | TRBV10-2 | . | CASSERGASRNEQFF | TGCGCCAGCAGTGAGAGGGGGGCCAGTCGGAATGAGCAGTTCTTC
TRBJ2-2 | . | TRBV5-1 | . | CASRDSFTGELFF | TGCGCCAGCCGAGACAGTTTTACCGGGGAGCTGTTTTTT
TRBJ2-1 | . | TRBV7-2 | . | CASSLGGTLYNEQFF | TGTGCCAGCAGCTTAGGGGGGACCTTGTACAATGAGCAGTTCTTC
TRBJ2-5 | . | TRBV7-8 | . | CASSLLQETQYF | TGTGCCAGCAGCTTACTACAAGAGACCCAGTACTTC